This record looks at one TCR beta chain sequence and its context. Antigen unknown. The junction shows a germline mismatch at one end, possibly a read error. The sample is drawn from a study of tumor and adjacent non-tumor tissue in lung cancer. Broader study findings: Normal lung showed higher cumulative top 100 clone frequency than tumor.

No cell sorting was done before RNA was extracted from the tissue. A modified ARM-PCR protocol with three rounds of nested PCR amplified TCRbeta. From the multiplex PCR reads, TCRdb called clonotypes with MiXCR, one entry per CDR3 protein. The sample lists 100,000 to 120,000 distinct CDR3 sequences; about 87% were seen once. This CDR3 has 14 residues. The germline gives CDR1 SGHNT, CDR2 YENEEA. The sequence derives from a man aged 65 to 85 with non-small cell lung cancer. The V gene is TRBV11-3, the J gene TRBJ2-5; D gene unclear. What was sequenced was lung tumor tissue. The CDR3 region has the DNA TGTACCAGCAGCTTAGTTGCGACATCGGAGACCCAGTACTTC. Translated, it gives CTSSLVATSETQYF.